This T cell receptor (beta chain) comes out of a study of T cells in Graves' hyperthyroidism and ophthalmopathy. This clonotype was found many times. The length of the CDR3 is 15 residues. CDR1 and CDR2 from the germline V gene are DFQATT and SNEGSKA (reference sequence). Unmatched junction bases numbered 5, after V lost 6 bases and J lost 0 bases. Researchers amplified the TCR beta CDR3 regions from RNA transcripts. The HTBI primer set drove a first-round RT-PCR of the TCR CDR3. Each CDR3 protein is one row after TCRdb ran MiXCR on the multiplex PCR reads. The repertoire includes about 700,000 distinct CDR3 sequences, 13% to 15% of them detected once, and roughly 10% sits in the top ten.

Source material: blood. This TCR was sampled from a woman between 18 and 29 years old with Graves' hyperthyroidism. This sequence joins TRBV20-1 and TRBJ2-7, with 13 bases matching TRBD2. The CDR3 loop reads CSAETSGGSSYEQYF. The CDR3 nucleotides read TGCAGTGCCGAGACTAGCGGGGGGAGCTCCTACGAGCAGTACTTC.